This TCR beta chain was retrieved from a study of OX40 agonist ivuxolimab in advanced cancers. Background on the study: Hepatocellular carcinoma, melanoma, renal cell or head and neck cancer affected the dose-escalation patients. Prior anti-PD-1, anti-PD-L1 or anti-CTLA-4 therapy was allowed; approximately 41% had some.

Only in-frame clones appear in the TCRdb table, and some are missing; sequencing was by immunoSEQ multiplex PCR. The sample holds some 87,000 clones, roughly 88% seen once. General study results and limits: With doses of 0.1-3.0 mg/kg, partial responders showed among the lowest clonal expansion.

With respect to this clone: Its antigen is not known.

Samples of blood were obtained at baseline, on cycle 4 day 1, and on cycle 7 day 1. Sequenced here: CD4+ or CD8+ T cells sorted from blood, sampled in a trial of the OX40 agonist ivuxolimab. The clonotype was recovered from an adult with an advanced solid tumor such as melanoma, head and neck, liver or kidney cancer.

CDR3 nucleotides: TGTGCCAGCAGTGAACATACTAGCGGGGGGAATGAGCAGTTCTTC. Encoded protein: CASSEHTSGGNEQFF. The chain recombines TRBV6-1 with TRBJ2-1; 12 nucleotides match TRBD2. The CDR3 runs to 15 residues. Looked up from germline, CDR1 is MNHNS and CDR2 is SASEGT. V dropped 2 bases and J dropped 7; count of bases not matched to a gene: 3.